This TCR beta chain was captured in a study of T-cell reconstitution after alpha-beta-depleted transplantation in children. This clonotype was counted a few times. It was with unique molecular identifiers that the TCRbeta library was prepared. Each CDR3 protein is one row after TCRdb ran MiXCR on the PCR reads. The sample records about a million distinct CDR3 sequences, around 30% being singletons. Sequenced here: PBMCs, mostly from graft donor cells, sampled 360 days after TCRalphabeta/CD19-depleted stem cell transplant. The sequence was obtained from a boy under two years old who had a stem cell transplant for SCID, so the T cells may come from the graft donor.

In DNA, the CDR3 is TGTGCCAGCAGACCTACAGGGGGAGAGACCCAGTACTTC. Protein product: CASRPTGGETQYF. The chain links TRBV12-3 or TRBV12-4 to TRBJ2-5; 8 nucleotides match TRBD1. The CDR3 has 13 amino acids. V was clipped by 6 bases and J by 4 bases; unmatched bases: 4.